The 5 T cell receptor beta chains in this list originate from one sample, sequenced in a study of blood T cell repertoires in COVID-19 (TCRdb year 2020). Receptor amplification or capture employed the immunoSEQ multiplex PCR assay. The table comes from immuneACCESS by way of TCRdb, which keeps in-frame sequences with V and J called. Part of the clones is missing from these tables; in studies checked, under half for an unresolved V gene and the rest for unknown reasons. The sample table shows 150,000 to 200,000 clones, and approximately 92% are seen once. Jointly, the top ten make up about 5% of the sample. Specimen: peripheral blood. These receptors all stem from a woman in her forties or fifties with acute or convalescent COVID-19.

The chain recombines TRBV19 with TRBJ1-1; unclear D gene. V gave up 6 bases and J gave up 5 bases, with 10 bases separating them. CDR3 length equals 12 residues. The germline V gene encodes CDR1 LNHDA and CDR2 SQIVND (reference sequence). DNA of the CDR3: TGTGCCAGTAGGAGTGCGGGAACTGAAGCTTTCTTT. This gives the protein CASRSAGTEAFF.

The gene calls are TRBV4-2 and TRBJ1-2; D unclear. Germline V CDR1 and CDR2: LGHNA, YNFKEQ. This CDR3 comprises 12 residues. Trimming shortened V by 5 bases and J by 3 bases, and 7 bases separated the two germline ends. The CDR3 nucleotides are TGTGCCAGCAGCAGAAGCGACTATGGCTACACCTTC. Translation gives CASSRSDYGYTF.

This clone was observed a single time. This chain uses TRBV7-8 with TRBJ2-2; 10 bases agree with TRBD1. V gave up 8 bases and J gave up 3 bases; unmatched junction bases: 6. CDR3 size: 15 residues. CDR1 is SGHVS, CDR2 FQNEAQ, per germline. CDR3 DNA: TGTGCCAGCTCGTGGGGACAGGGGTACACCGGGGAGCTGTTTTTT. Encoded protein: CASSWGQGYTGELFF.

The chain recombines TRBV2 with TRBJ2-6; D perhaps matches TRBD1 (6 bases). The germline CDR1 and CDR2 sequences are SNHLY and FYNNEI. This CDR3 has 14 amino acids. V dropped 10 bases and J dropped 1 base, with 11 bases sitting between them. The CDR3 bases are TGTGCCACCCAGGGGACATCTGGGGCCAACGTCCTGACTTTC. Its protein is CATQGTSGANVLTF.

V is TRBV28 and J is TRBJ2-1; 7 nucleotides match TRBD2. The trim removed 6 bases at V and 2 bases at J, leaving 7 bases unmatched. From germline, CDR1 is MDHEN and CDR2 SYDVKM. This CDR3 is built from 15 residues. This CDR3 reads CASRPAGVTYNEQFF. In DNA form, the CDR3 reads TGTGCCAGCAGACCCGCGGGAGTGACCTACAATGAGCAGTTCTTC. The entire variable domain, with the rest obtained from reference TRBV28 and TRBJ2-1, is as follows: DVKVTQSSRYLVKRTGEKVFLECVQDMDHENMFWYRQDPGLGLRLIYFSYDVKMKEKGDIPEGYSVSREKKERFSLILESASTNQTSMYLCASRPAGVTYNEQFFGPGTRLTVL.